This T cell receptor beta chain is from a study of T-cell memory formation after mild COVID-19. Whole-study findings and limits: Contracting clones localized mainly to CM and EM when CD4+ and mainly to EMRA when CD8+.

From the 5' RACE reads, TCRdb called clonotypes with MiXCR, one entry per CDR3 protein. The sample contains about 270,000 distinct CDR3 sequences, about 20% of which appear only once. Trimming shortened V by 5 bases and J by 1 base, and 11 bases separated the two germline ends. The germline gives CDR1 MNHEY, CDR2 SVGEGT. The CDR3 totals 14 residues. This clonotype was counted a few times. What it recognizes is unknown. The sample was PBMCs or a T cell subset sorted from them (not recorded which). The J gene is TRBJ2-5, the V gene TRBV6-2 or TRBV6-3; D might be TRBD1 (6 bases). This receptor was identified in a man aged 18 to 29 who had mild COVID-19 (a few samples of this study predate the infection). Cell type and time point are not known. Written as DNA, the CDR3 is TGTGCCAGCAGTCGGTGGACAGCCCAAGAGACCCAGTACTTC. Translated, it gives CASSRWTAQETQYF.